The 24 T cell receptor beta chains in this list originate from one sample, sequenced in a study of spatial heterogeneity in lung cancer. The time point is: blood at routine non-recurrence follow-up after resection. Frozen PBMC, nontumor lung or tumor provided whole RNA, which was sequenced unsorted. One entry per CDR3 protein, called by TCRdb with MiXCR from the 5' RACE reads. This sample carries about 120,000 distinct CDR3 sequences, about 12% of them seen once, and the ten largest clones take approximately 16%. The specimen comprised PBMCs, sampled at follow-up. These TCRs come from a male donor with early-stage non-small cell lung cancer.

J is TRBJ1-1 and V is TRBV6-2 or TRBV6-3; 7 nucleotides align to TRBD1. V shed 9 bases, J shed 7 bases, and the junction held 5 bases outside the gene matches. This CDR3 contains 11 residues. Looked up from germline, CDR1 is MNHEY and CDR2 is SVGEGT. CDR3 sequence (DNA): TGTGCCAGTATGGACAGGCTTGAAGCTTTCTTT. This sequence encodes CASMDRLEAFF.

This clonotype was observed at least ten times. This rearrangement joins TRBV29-1 to TRBJ2-7; TRBD1 matches at 10 bases. V shed 6 bases, J shed 9 bases, and the junction held 8 bases outside the gene matches. This CDR3 has 12 residues. CDR1 and CDR2 (germline): SQVTM, ANQGSEA. The CDR3, as DNA: TGCAGCGTGAGACAGGGGGCGCAGGGGCAGTACTTC. Its protein is CSVRQGAQGQYF.

This clonotype was seen a few times. CDR3 residues: CASSLGRGANYGYTF. CDR3 DNA: TGTGCCAGCAGCTTAGGAAGGGGCGCTAACTATGGCTACACCTTC. The gene calls are TRBV7-2 and TRBJ1-2; D is perhaps TRBD1 (5 bases). V was shortened by 1 base and J by 0 bases, with 9 bases between the two germline ends. The CDR3 sequence is 15 residues long. Germline values: CDR1 SGHTA, CDR2 FQGNSA.

This chain links TRBV7-9 with TRBJ2-7; D possibly corresponds to TRBD1 (5 bases). Germline assignment: CDR1 SEHNR and CDR2 FQNEAQ (reference sequence). This CDR3 has 15 residues. With 0 bases removed from V and 5 bases from J, the gap between germline ends came to 14 bases. The DNA for the CDR3 is TGTGCCAGCAGCTTAGCGGGGCCCGTAGGCCACGAGCAGTACTTC. It encodes CASSLAGPVGHEQYF.

The sample holds many counts of this clonotype. The chain uses TRBV5-1 and TRBJ2-3; D remains ambiguous. This CDR3 is built from 15 residues. From germline, CDR1 is SGHRS and CDR2 YFSETQ. V was cut by 4 bases and J by 5 bases, with 17 bases left in between. As DNA, the CDR3 is TGCGCCAGCAGCGCCAGTCCTGTCCCGGGAGATACGCAGTATTTT. As protein: CASSASPVPGDTQYF.

This clonotype turned up a few times. V gene TRBV12-5 combines with J gene TRBJ1-5; a possible D gene is TRBD1 (5 bases). Germline CDR1 is LGHNT and CDR2 is FRNRAP. The CDR3 length is 15 residues. Between the trimmed V and J ends, which lost 2 bases and 9 bases, there was a span of 17 bases. The CDR3 loop is CASGLTQGPEWPQHF. Written as DNA, the CDR3 is TGTGCTAGTGGTTTGACGCAGGGCCCGGAGTGGCCCCAGCATTTT.

The chain links TRBV12-3 or TRBV12-4 to TRBJ2-4; 8 bases fit TRBD1. CDR3 size: 15 residues. V dropped 5 bases and J dropped 4; count of bases not matched to a gene: 7. CDR3 sequence reads: CASSPVTGVKNIQYF. The CDR3 DNA follows: TGTGCCAGCAGTCCTGTGACAGGGGTAAAAAACATTCAGTACTTC.

This clonotype has more than one count but fewer than ten. J is TRBJ1-4 and V is TRBV5-1, with TRBD1 matching 7 bases. Per the germline V gene, CDR1 is SGHRS and CDR2 is YFSETQ. J was trimmed by 7 bases and V by 4 bases; bases with no gene match: 7. The CDR3 has 14 residues. This CDR3 is CASSLDRRGEKLFF. CDR3 nucleotides: TGCGCCAGCAGCCTGGACAGGAGGGGTGAAAAACTGTTTTTT. Full variable domain (remainder filled in from reference TRBV5-1 and TRBJ1-4): KAGVTQTPRYLIKTRGQQVTLSCSPISGHRSVSWYQQTPGQGLQFLFEYFSETQRNKGNFPGRFSGRQFSNSRSEMNVSTLELGDSALYLCASSLDRRGEKLFFGSGTQLSVL.

This clonotype was counted between two and nine times. The chain is built from TRBV3-1 and TRBJ1-1, with 7 bases lining up with TRBD1. This CDR3 has 15 residues. V gave up 6 bases and J gave up 1 base; unmatched junction bases: 8. Germline assignment: CDR1 LGHDT and CDR2 YNNKEL (reference sequence). CDR3 nucleotide sequence: TGTGCCAGCAGAGACTGGACAGGTGGGAACACTGAAGCTTTCTTT. This gives the protein CASRDWTGGNTEAFF.

Only a few counts were recorded for this clonotype. V is TRBV10-3 and J is TRBJ2-1; TRBD1 might be the D (6 bases). Germline V gene data show CDR1 as ENHRY and CDR2 as SYGVKD. V was trimmed by 3 bases and J by 5 bases, leaving 11 bases between them. CDR3 length equals 14 residues. Written as DNA, the CDR3 is TGTGCCATCAGTGATAGGGGGAAGGACAATGAGCAGTTCTTC. Amino acids: CAISDRGKDNEQFF.

The chain is built from TRBV10-2 and TRBJ1-2; D is possibly TRBD1 (5 bases). Germline CDR1 reads WSHSY; CDR2 reads SAAADI. The CDR3 covers 16 residues. Trimming removed 3 bases from V and 1 base from J, with 15 bases in between. Here the CDR3 DNA reads TGCGCCAGCAGTGATGCCACTGGGGGTGTTAACTATGGCTACACCTTC. Its translation: CASSDATGGVNYGYTF.

The J gene is TRBJ1-2, the V gene TRBV7-8; TRBD1 agrees at 11 bases. CDR1 and CDR2 from the germline V gene are SGHVS and FQNEAQ. Trimming took 1 base from V and 1 from J; bases not matched to a gene: 8. This CDR3 comprises 18 residues. CDR3 in DNA: TGTGCCAGCAGCTTAGAGCCGTGGGACAGGGGGGATAACTATGGCTACACCTTC. Translated: CASSLEPWDRGDNYGYTF.

The chain links TRBV6-5 to TRBJ2-4; TRBD2 matches 13 bases. Germline CDR1 and CDR2: MNHEY and SVGAGI. V was pared by 6 bases and J by 6 bases, with 5 bases of the junction left unmatched. CDR3 size: 15 residues. CDR3 region: CASSWTSGGGNIQYF. The CDR3 nucleotides are TGTGCCAGCAGCTGGACTAGCGGGGGAGGAAACATTCAGTACTTC.

CDR3 in amino acids: CASSIAQGDYNEQFF. As DNA, the CDR3 is TGTGCCAGTAGTATAGCCCAGGGGGACTACAATGAGCAGTTCTTC. The V and J genes are TRBV19 and TRBJ2-1; TRBD1 matches 7 bases. The CDR3 consists of 15 residues. With V trimmed by 1 base and J by 3 bases, 3 bases remained unmatched. Germline values: CDR1 LNHDA, CDR2 SQIVND (reference sequence).

The J gene is TRBJ2-1, the V gene TRBV6-6; TRBD1 is a possible D gene (6 bases). From germline, CDR1 is MNHNY and CDR2 SVGAGI (reference sequence). The CDR3 loop spans 12 amino acids. Trimming took 4 bases from V and 6 from J, leaving 7 bases between them. The DNA for the CDR3 is TGTGCCAGCAGTTCGGACAGCAATGAGCAGTTCTTC. Its translation is CASSSDSNEQFF.

Here the CDR3 reads CASSLAGARRSYEQYF. The CDR3, as DNA: TGTGCCAGCAGCTTAGCTGGGGCCCGGAGGTCCTACGAGCAGTACTTC. This rearrangement joins TRBV7-9 to TRBJ2-7, with D perhaps TRBD1 or TRBD2 (5 bases each). CDR1 and CDR2 from the germline V gene are SEHNR and FQNEAQ (reference sequence). The V gene lost 0 bases and the J gene lost 1 base, with 13 bases spanning the gap. CDR3 size: 16 residues.

This clonotype was counted between two and nine times. The J gene is TRBJ2-1, the V gene TRBV28, with D uncertain. Germline V gene sequence: CDR1 MDHEN, CDR2 SYDVKM. Deletions cut 3 bases from V and 8 bases from J, with 8 bases between. CDR3 length: 12 residues. This chain's CDR3 is CASSFTADEQFF. As DNA, the CDR3 is TGTGCCAGCAGTTTCACGGCAGATGAGCAGTTCTTC.

This clonotype showed up many times. The chain has TRBV5-1 and TRBJ2-2, with D possibly being TRBD2 (6 bases). Deletions cut 3 bases from V and 7 bases from J, with 16 bases between. The CDR3 is made up of 15 amino acids. The germline V gene has CDR1 SGHRS and CDR2 YFSETQ. The CDR3 sequence: CASSSRLVPGGELFF. The CDR3 DNA reads as TGCGCCAGCAGCTCCAGACTAGTCCCCGGCGGGGAGCTGTTTTTT.

This sequence joins TRBV28 and TRBJ2-2; TRBD2 matches at 10 bases. Per the germline V gene, CDR1 is MDHEN and CDR2 is SYDVKM. The CDR3 consists of 16 residues. The junction had 5 bases not matched to a gene; V was cut back by 3 bases and J by 4 bases. The CDR3: CASSFERGGPTGELFF. DNA of the CDR3: TGTGCCAGCAGTTTCGAGCGGGGGGGCCCCACCGGGGAGCTGTTTTTT.

This chain connects TRBV12-3 or TRBV12-4 to TRBJ1-5; a possible D gene is TRBD1 (6 bases). V was shortened by 6 bases and J by 2 bases, with 14 bases between the two germline ends. The CDR3 contains 15 residues. CDR3 in DNA: TGTGCCAGCAGAGGGGGGGGTTCGGGCAATCAGCCCCAGCATTTT. Translation: CASRGGGSGNQPQHF.

This clonotype has only a few counts. J is TRBJ1-3 and V is TRBV4-3; the D gene is possibly TRBD1 (6 bases). Germline assignment: CDR1 LGHNA and CDR2 YSLEER. CDR3 length equals 15 residues. The V end was cut by 4 bases, the J end by 11 bases, with 21 bases between. Written as DNA, the CDR3 is TGCGCCAGCAGCCGGCTACAAGGGGGAGGGGACGCCATATATTTT. Translation gives CASSRLQGGGDAIYF.

This chain's CDR3 is CASSFFRNTGELFF. The DNA for the CDR3 is TGTGCCAGCAGCTTTTTTCGGAACACCGGGGAGCTGTTTTTT. The J gene is TRBJ2-2, the V gene TRBV7-2; D is unresolved. Germline assignment: CDR1 SGHTA and CDR2 FQGNSA. The CDR3 is 14 residues long. V was shortened by 3 bases and J by 1 base, with 6 bases between the two germline ends. Full variable domain (outside the CDR3, taken from reference TRBV7-2 and TRBJ2-2): GAGVSQSPSNKVTEKGKDVELRCDPISGHTALYWYRQSLGQGLEFLIYFQGNSAPDKSGLPSDRFSAERTGGSVSTLTIQRTQQEDSAVYLCASSFFRNTGELFFGEGSRLTVL.

This clonotype has a handful of counts. The chain is built from TRBV15 and TRBJ2-3; 10 bases match TRBD1. There are 16 residues in the CDR3. The germline gives CDR1 LNHNV, CDR2 YYDKDF (reference sequence). V trimming: 2 bases; J trimming: 2 bases; junction bases outside the gene matches: 4. CDR3 in amino acids: CATSRTGTGATDTQYF. For the CDR3, the DNA is TGTGCCACCAGCAGAACCGGGACAGGGGCCACAGATACGCAGTATTTT.

There are many counts of this clonotype. The rearrangement uses TRBV13 and TRBJ2-1; TRBD1 matches 12 bases. The germline gives CDR1 PRHDT, CDR2 FYEKMQ (reference sequence). CDR3 length: 17 amino acids. With 0 bases clipped from V and 7 bases from J, the junction kept 7 bases outside the gene matches. DNA of the CDR3: TGTGCCAGCAGCTTAGGCCCCCGGGACAGGGGGCGGAATGAGCAGTTCTTC. Translation gives CASSLGPRDRGRNEQFF.